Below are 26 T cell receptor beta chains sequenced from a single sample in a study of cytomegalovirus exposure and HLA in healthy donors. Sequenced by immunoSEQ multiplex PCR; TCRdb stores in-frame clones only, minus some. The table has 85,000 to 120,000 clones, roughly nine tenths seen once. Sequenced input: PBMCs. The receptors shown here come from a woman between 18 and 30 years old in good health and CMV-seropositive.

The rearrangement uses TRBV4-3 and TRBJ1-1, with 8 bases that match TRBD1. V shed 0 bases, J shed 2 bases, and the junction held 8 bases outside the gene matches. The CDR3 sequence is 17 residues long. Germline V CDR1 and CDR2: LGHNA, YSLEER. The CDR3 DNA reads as TGCGCCAGCAGCCAAGATATAACGGACAGGGCCAACACTGAAGCTTTCTTT. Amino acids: CASSQDITDRANTEAFF.

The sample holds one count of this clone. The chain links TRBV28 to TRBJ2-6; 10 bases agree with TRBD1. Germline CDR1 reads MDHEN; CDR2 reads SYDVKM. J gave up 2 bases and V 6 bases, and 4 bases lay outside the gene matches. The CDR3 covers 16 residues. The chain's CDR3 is CASSPGTGAGANVLTF. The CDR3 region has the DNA TGTGCCAGCAGCCCCGGGACAGGGGCTGGGGCCAACGTCCTGACTTTC.

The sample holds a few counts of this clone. The CDR3 DNA reads as TGTGCCAGCAGCTTGGGCCAGGGCCTCGGTTCACCCCTCCACTTT. Protein sequence: CASSLGQGLGSPLHF. J is TRBJ1-6 and V is TRBV5-6; D perhaps matches TRBD1 (5 bases). This CDR3 spans 15 amino acids. Germline loops: CDR1 SGHDT, CDR2 YYEEEE. The V gene lost 0 bases and the J gene lost 9 bases, with 13 bases spanning the gap.

The CDR3, as DNA: TGTGCCAGCAGTTTGACAGGGGGAACAGGCAACACTGAAGCTTTCTTT. Protein product: CASSLTGGTGNTEAFF. The rearrangement joins TRBV7-2 to TRBJ1-1, with 9 bases identical to TRBD1. This CDR3 comprises 16 residues. Germline trimming cut 6 bases from V and 2 bases from J; bases unmatched to any gene: 10. The germline V gene has CDR1 SGHTA and CDR2 FQGNSA.

Written as DNA, the CDR3 is TGTGCCAGCAGCACGCCGTCAGGGATTAAAGGAAACACCATATATTTT. Residues: CASSTPSGIKGNTIYF. The chain carries TRBV11-2 and TRBJ1-3; the D gene is possibly TRBD1 (5 bases). The length of the CDR3 is 16 residues. The germline CDR1 and CDR2 sequences are SGHAT and FQNNGV. V lost 5 bases, J lost 4 bases, and 18 bases lay in between.

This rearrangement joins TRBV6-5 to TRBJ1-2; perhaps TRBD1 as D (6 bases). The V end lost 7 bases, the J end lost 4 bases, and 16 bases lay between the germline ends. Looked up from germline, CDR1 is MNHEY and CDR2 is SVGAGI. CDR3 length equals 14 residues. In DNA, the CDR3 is TGTGCCAGCAAAACAGGGCCGGGTCTCTATGGCTACACCTTC. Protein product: CASKTGPGLYGYTF.

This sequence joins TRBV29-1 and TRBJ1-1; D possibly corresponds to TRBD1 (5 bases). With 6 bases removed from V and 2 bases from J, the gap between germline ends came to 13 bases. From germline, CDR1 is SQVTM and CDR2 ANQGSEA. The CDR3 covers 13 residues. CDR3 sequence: CSVRAGGNTEAFF. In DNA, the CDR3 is TGCAGCGTCCGGGCCGGGGGAAACACTGAAGCTTTCTTT.

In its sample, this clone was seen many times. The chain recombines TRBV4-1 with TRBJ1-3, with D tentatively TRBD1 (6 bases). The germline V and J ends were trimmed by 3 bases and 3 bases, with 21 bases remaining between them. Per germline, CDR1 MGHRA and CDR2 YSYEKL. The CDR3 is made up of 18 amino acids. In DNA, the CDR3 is TGCGCCAGCAGCCACGCCTTTTTAGCAGGGGCTGGTGGAAACACCATATATTTT. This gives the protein CASSHAFLAGAGGNTIYF.

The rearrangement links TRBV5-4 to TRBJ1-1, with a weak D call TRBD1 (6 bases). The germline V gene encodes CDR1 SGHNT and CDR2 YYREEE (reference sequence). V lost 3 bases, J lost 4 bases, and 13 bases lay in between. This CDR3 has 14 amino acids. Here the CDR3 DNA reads TGTGCCAGCAGCTACCGGGGGGGCGGCACTGAAGCTTTCTTT. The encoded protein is CASSYRGGGTEAFF.

Written as DNA, the CDR3 is TGTGCCAGCAGTGATAAGGACAGGGTCTACAATGAGCAGTTCTTC. This codes for CASSDKDRVYNEQFF. This chain connects TRBV2 to TRBJ2-1, with 8 bases that match TRBD1. The CDR3 runs 15 residues. Losses at the gene ends were 3 bases for V and 3 bases for J; bases not matched to a gene: 4. The V gene's germline CDR1 is SNHLY and CDR2 FYNNEI. Complete variable domain (other parts from reference TRBV2 and TRBJ2-1): EPEVTQTPSHQVTQMGQEVILRCVPISNHLYFYWYRQILGQKVEFLVSFYNNEISEKSEIFDDQFSVERPDGSNFTLKIRSTKLEDSAMYFCASSDKDRVYNEQFFGPGTRLTVL.

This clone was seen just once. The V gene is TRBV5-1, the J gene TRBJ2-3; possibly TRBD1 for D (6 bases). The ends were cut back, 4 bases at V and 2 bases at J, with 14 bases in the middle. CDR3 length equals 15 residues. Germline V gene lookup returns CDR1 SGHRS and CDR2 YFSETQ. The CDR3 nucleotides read TGCGCCAGCAGCGTGACAGGCGCCTACACAGATACGCAGTATTTT. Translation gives CASSVTGAYTDTQYF.

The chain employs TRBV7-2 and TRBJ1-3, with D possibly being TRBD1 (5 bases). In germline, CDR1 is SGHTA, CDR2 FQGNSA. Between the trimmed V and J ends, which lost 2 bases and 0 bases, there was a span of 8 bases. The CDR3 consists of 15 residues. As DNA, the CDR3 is TGTGCCAGCAGCTTACAGGGCCTCTCTGGAAACACCATATATTTT. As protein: CASSLQGLSGNTIYF. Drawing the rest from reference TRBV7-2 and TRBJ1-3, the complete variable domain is GAGVSQSPSNKVTEKGKDVELRCDPISGHTALYWYRQSLGQGLEFLIYFQGNSAPDKSGLPSDRFSAERTGGSVSTLTIQRTQQEDSAVYLCASSLQGLSGNTIYFGEGSWLTVV.

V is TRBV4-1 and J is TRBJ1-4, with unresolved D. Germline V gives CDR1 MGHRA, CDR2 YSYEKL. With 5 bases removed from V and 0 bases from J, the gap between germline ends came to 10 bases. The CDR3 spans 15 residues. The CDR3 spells CASSLAVATNEKLFF. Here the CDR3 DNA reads TGCGCCAGCAGCTTGGCCGTTGCAACTAATGAAAAACTGTTTTTT.

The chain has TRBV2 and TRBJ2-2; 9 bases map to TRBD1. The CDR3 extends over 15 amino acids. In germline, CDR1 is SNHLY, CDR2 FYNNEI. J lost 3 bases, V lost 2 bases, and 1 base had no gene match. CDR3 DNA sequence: TGTGCCAGCAGTGAAAGGGACAGGGACACCGGGGAGCTGTTTTTT. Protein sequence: CASSERDRDTGELFF.

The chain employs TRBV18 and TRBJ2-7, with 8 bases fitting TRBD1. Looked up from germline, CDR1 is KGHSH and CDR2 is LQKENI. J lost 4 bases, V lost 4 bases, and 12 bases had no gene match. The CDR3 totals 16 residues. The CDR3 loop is CASSRVPGQEFYEQYF. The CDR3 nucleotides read TGTGCCAGCTCACGCGTACCGGGACAGGAATTTTACGAGCAGTACTTC. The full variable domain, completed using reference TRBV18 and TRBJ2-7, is NAGVMQNPRHLVRRRGQEARLRCSPMKGHSHVYWYRQLPEEGLKFMVYLQKENIIDESGMPKERFSAEFPKEGPSILRIQQVVRGDSAAYFCASSRVPGQEFYEQYFGPGTRLTVT.

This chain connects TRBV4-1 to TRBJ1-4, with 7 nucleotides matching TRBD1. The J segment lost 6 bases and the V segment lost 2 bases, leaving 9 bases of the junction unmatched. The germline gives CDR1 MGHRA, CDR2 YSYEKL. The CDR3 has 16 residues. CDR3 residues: CASSQHRGMADEKLFF. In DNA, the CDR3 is TGCGCCAGCAGCCAACACAGGGGAATGGCGGATGAAAAACTGTTTTTT.

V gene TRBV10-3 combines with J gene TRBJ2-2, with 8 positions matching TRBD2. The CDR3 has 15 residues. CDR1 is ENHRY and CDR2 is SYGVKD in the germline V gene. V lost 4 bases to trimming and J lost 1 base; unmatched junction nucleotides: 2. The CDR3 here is CAISASGGNTGELFF. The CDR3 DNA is TGTGCCATCAGTGCGAGCGGGGGGAACACCGGGGAGCTGTTTTTT.

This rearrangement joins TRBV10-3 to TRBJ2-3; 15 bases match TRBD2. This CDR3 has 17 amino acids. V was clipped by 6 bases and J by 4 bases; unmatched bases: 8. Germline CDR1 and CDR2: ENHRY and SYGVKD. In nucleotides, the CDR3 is TGTGCCATCAGGCCAGGGGGACTAGCGGGGGGCGCAGATACGCAGTATTTT. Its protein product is CAIRPGGLAGGADTQYF.

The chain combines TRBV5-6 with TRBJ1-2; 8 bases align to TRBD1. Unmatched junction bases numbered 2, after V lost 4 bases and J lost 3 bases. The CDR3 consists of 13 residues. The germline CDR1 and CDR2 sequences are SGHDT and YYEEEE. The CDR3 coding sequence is TGTGCCAGCAGCGGGGACAGGCACTATGGCTACACCTTC. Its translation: CASSGDRHYGYTF.

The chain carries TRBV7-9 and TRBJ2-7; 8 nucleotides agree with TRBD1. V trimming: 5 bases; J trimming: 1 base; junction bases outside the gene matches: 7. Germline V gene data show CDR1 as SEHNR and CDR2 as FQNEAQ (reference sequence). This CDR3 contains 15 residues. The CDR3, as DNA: TGTGCCAGCAGCGTCGGGACAGGTCCATCCTACGAGCAGTACGTC. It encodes CASSVGTGPSYEQYV.

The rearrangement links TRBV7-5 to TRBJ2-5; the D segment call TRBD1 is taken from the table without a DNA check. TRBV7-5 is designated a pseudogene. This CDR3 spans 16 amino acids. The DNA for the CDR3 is TGTGCCAGAAGCCTCGGAGGGGGCCGAATCGGAGAGACCCAGTACTTC. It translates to CARSLGGGRIGETQYF.

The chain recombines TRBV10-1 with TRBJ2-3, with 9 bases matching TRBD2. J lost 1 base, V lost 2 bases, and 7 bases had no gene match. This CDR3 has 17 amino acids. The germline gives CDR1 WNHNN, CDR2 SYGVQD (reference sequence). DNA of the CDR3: TGCGCCAGCAGTGAGAGCTCTAGCGGGGAGGGCACAGATACGCAGTATTTT. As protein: CASSESSSGEGTDTQYF.

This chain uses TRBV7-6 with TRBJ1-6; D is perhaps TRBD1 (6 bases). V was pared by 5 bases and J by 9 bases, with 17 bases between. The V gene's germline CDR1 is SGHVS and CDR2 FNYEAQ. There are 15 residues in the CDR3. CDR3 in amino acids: CASSQSDRPGSPLHF. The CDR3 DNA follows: TGTGCCAGCAGCCAGTCGGACAGACCGGGTTCACCCCTCCACTTT.

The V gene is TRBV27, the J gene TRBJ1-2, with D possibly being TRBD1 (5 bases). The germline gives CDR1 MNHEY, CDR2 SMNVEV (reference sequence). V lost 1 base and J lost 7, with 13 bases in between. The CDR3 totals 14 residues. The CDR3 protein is CASSLLGDSGGYTF. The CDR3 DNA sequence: TGTGCCAGCAGTTTATTAGGGGATTCGGGTGGCTACACCTTC.

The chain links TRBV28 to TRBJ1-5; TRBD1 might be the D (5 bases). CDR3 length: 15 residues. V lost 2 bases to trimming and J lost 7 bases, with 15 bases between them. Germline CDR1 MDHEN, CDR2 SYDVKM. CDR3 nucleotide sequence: TGTGCCAGCAGTTTAACCGGGACTGGGGACCAGCCCCAGCATTTT. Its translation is CASSLTGTGDQPQHF. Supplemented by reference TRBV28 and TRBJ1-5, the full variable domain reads DVKVTQSSRYLVKRTGEKVFLECVQDMDHENMFWYRQDPGLGLRLIYFSYDVKMKEKGDIPEGYSVSREKKERFSLILESASTNQTSMYLCASSLTGTGDQPQHFGDGTRLSIL.

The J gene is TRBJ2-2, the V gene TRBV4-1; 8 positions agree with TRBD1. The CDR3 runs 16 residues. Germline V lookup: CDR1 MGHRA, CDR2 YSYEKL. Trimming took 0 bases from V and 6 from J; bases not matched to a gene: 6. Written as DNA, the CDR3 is TGCGCCAGCAGCCAAGACATCGACAGGGGACCCGGGGAGCTGTTTTTT. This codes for CASSQDIDRGPGELFF.